This T cell receptor beta chain was obtained from a study of cytomegalovirus exposure and HLA in healthy donors. Clones were sequenced by immunoSEQ multiplex PCR, and TCRdb holds only the in-frame ones, with some missing. The table lists 100,000 to 120,000 clones, approximately 89% of them singletons, with 1.9% in the top ten. V was cut by 1 base and J by 2 bases, with 9 bases left in between. The CDR3 contains 15 residues. Germline V gene lookup returns CDR1 SGHVS and CDR2 FQNEAQ. Sequencing was done on a sample of PBMCs. The V and J genes are TRBV7-8 and TRBJ1-5, with D tentatively TRBD1 (5 bases). This TCR derives from a woman between 18 and 30 years old in good health and CMV-seronegative. Here the CDR3 reads CASSLVGGRNQPQHF. The DNA for the CDR3 is TGTGCCAGCAGCTTAGTGGGGGGTCGCAATCAGCCCCAGCATTTT.